A selection of T cell receptor beta chains follows, all from one sample in a study of CD4 T cells in relation to SARS-CoV-2 and coronaviruses. Antigens for these TCRs are unknown. Here immunoSEQ multiplex PCR was the method, and the copy in TCRdb shows in-frame clones only, minus some. The table lists 26,000 or so clones, 74% of them singletons. What was sequenced was CD4+ T cells from PBMCs, cultured in vitro. The receptors stem from a human donor in good health. CDR3s include the opening cysteine and the closing phenylalanine or tryptophan. Each record gives: J gene, V gene, clone size, D gene, CDR3 protein, CDR3 DNA. The D gene is left open where the match is weak. The size entry is marked missing in some rows and otherwise reads once, few, many or a size class.

>TRBJ2-7|TRBV6-2/TRBV6-3|NA|NA
CASSYVRGRSYEQYF
TGTGCCAGCAGTTACGTCCGGGGCCGCTCCTACGAGCAGTACTTC
>TRBJ2-2|TRBV29-1|few|TRBD2
CSVEFGLAGAQNTGELFF
TGCAGCGTTGAATTCGGTCTAGCGGGAGCGCAGAACACCGGGGAGCTGTTTTTT
>TRBJ2-5|TRBV4-3|NA|TRBD2
CASSQDVSGGPQETQYF
TGCGCCAGCAGCCAAGATGTTAGCGGGGGCCCTCAGGAGACCCAGTACTTC
>TRBJ2-2|TRBV21-1|once|NA
CASIPLLGGTLKNTGELFF
TGTGCCAGCATCCCTCTCCTCGGGGGGACATTGAAGAACACCGGGGAGCTGTTTTTT
>TRBJ1-1|TRBV6-6|few|NA
CASRGPGRNTEAFF
TGTGCCAGCAGAGGGCCAGGGCGAAACACTGAAGCTTTCTTT
>TRBJ1-1|TRBV9|NA|NA
CASSVDVGREAFF
TGTGCCAGCAGCGTAGACGTGGGGAGGGAAGCTTTCTTT
>TRBJ1-5|TRBV6-6|few|NA
CASSPRGGASGQPQHF
TGTGCCAGCAGTCCCCGGGGGGGGGCATCGGGGCAGCCCCAGCATTTT
>TRBJ2-7|TRBV6-5|NA|NA
CASNLMRGGFGEQYF
TGTGCCAGCAATCTCATGAGGGGGGGCTTCGGCGAGCAGTACTTC
>TRBJ2-3|TRBV2|NA|NA
CASLASISPTDTQYF
TGTGCCAGCCTTGCTAGTATTAGCCCCACAGATACGCAGTATTTT
>TRBJ1-5|TRBV14|NA|NA
CASSQPNQPQHF
TGTGCCAGCAGCCAACCTAATCAGCCCCAGCATTTT
>TRBJ2-5|TRBV9|NA|NA
CASSPRPQEETQYF
TGTGCCAGCAGCCCCCGACCCCAGGAGGAGACCCAGTACTTC
>TRBJ1-6|TRBV12-3/TRBV12-4|few|NA
CASRTGYNSPLHF
TGTGCCAGCAGGACAGGCTATAATTCACCCCTCCACTTT
>TRBJ2-7|TRBV25-1|NA|NA
CASSDFRGRSSYEQYF
TGTGCCAGCAGTGATTTCCGAGGGCGGAGCTCCTACGAGCAGTACTTC
>TRBJ2-5|TRBV5-1|NA|TRBD2
CASSPRPQGLAGGSAQETQYF
TGCGCCAGCAGCCCCCGACCCCAGGGACTAGCGGGGGGAAGCGCCCAAGAGACCCAGTACTTC
>TRBJ2-3|TRBV2|once|NA
CASRRDGNGDTQYF
TGTGCCAGCAGGAGGGACGGGAATGGAGATACGCAGTATTTT
>TRBJ2-2|TRBV6-2/TRBV6-3|NA|TRBD2
CASSTPWGGGITGELFF
TGTGCCAGCAGTACCCCTTGGGGCGGGGGGATCACCGGGGAGCTGTTTTTT
>TRBJ2-7|TRBV6-5|NA|NA
CASSSHTDIPYEQYF
TGTGCCAGCAGCTCCCATACGGACATCCCCTACGAGCAGTACTTC
>TRBJ2-5|TRBV5-1|NA|NA
CASSPTWGFQETQYF
TGCGCCAGCAGCCCCACATGGGGGTTCCAAGAGACCCAGTACTTC
>TRBJ1-1|TRBV28|few|NA
CASKYLRALKNTEAFF
TGTGCCAGCAAATACTTACGGGCTCTAAAGAACACTGAAGCTTTCTTT
>TRBJ2-7|TRBV28|NA|NA
CASSLSGTRGAYEQYF
TGTGCCAGCAGTTTATCAGGGACTCGGGGCGCCTACGAGCAGTACTTC
>TRBJ2-3|TRBV29-1|NA|TRBD2
CSAEGLAGVGLSRGGTDTQYF
TGCAGCGCCGAAGGACTAGCGGGAGTTGGACTCTCCCGAGGGGGAACAGATACGCAGTATTTT
>TRBJ2-5|TRBV4-2|NA|TRBD2
CASSQMGAGGGETQYF
TGTGCCAGCAGCCAAATGGGGGCGGGAGGTGGGGAGACCCAGTACTTC
>TRBJ1-2|TRBV19|NA|TRBD1
CASSIGIDRAMDRYGYTF
TGTGCCAGTAGTATAGGTATAGACAGGGCGATGGATCGCTATGGCTACACCTTC
>TRBJ1-6|TRBV13|few|NA
CASSLGPAPLHF
TGTGCCAGCAGCTTAGGCCCTGCTCCCCTCCACTTT
>TRBJ1-2|TRBV5-6|NA|NA
CASSDTGLSGYTF
TGTGCCAGCAGCGATACAGGGTTGAGTGGCTACACCTTC